This TCR beta chain was sequenced for a study of cytomegalovirus exposure and HLA in healthy donors. The CDR3 is 14 amino acids. Trimming took 6 bases from V and 4 from J; bases not matched to a gene: 5. Germline CDR1 and CDR2: MNHEY and SMNVEV (reference sequence). Assay used: immunoSEQ multiplex PCR; TCRdb lists only in-frame clones, some missing. The table includes around 150,000 clones, approximately 90% detected once. The sequence came from a man younger than 30 in good health and CMV-seronegative. This chain joins TRBV27 and TRBJ2-3, with 9 nucleotides matching TRBD1. The sample consisted of PBMCs. CDR3 protein: CASRRDRDPDTQYF. The CDR3 nucleotides read TGTGCCAGCAGGAGGGACAGGGACCCAGATACGCAGTATTTT.